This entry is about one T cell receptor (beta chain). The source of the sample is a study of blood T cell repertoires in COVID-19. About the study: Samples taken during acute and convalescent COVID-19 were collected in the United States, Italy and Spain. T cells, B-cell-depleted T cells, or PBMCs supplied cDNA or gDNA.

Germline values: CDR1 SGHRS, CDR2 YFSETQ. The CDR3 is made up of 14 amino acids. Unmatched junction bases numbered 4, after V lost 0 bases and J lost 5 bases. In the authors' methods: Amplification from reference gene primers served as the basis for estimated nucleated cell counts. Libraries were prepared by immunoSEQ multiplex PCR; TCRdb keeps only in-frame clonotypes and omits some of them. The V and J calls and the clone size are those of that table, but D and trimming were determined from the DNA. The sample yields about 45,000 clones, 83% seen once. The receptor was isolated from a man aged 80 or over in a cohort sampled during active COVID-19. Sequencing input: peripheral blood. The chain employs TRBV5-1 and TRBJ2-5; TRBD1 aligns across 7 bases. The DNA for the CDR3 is TGCGCCAGCAGCTTGGAAGGGGGCGGGGAGACCCAGTACTTC. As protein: CASSLEGGGETQYF.